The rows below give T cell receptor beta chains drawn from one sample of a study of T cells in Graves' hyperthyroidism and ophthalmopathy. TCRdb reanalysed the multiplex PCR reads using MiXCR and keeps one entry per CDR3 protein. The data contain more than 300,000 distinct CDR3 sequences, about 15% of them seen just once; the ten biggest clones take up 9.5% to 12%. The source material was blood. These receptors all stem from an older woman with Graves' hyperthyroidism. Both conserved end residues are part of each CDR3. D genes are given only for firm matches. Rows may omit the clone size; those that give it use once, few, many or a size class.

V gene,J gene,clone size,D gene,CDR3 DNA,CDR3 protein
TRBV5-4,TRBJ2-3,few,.,TGTGCCAGCAGCTTAGCAGCGATGAGCACAGATACGCAGTATTTT,CASSLAAMSTDTQYF
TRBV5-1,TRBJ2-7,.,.,TGCGCCAGCGGCTTGGGAGGACAGACAAACTACGAGCAGTACTTC,CASGLGGQTNYEQYF
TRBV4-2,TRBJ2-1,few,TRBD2,TGTGCCAGCAGCCCAGCCGGGGTAGCGGGAGGCCAAAATGAGCAGTTCTTC,CASSPAGVAGGQNEQFF
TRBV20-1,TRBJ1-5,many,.,TGCAGTGCTAGAGGGACACTGAACAATCAGCCCCAGCATTTT,CSARGTLNNQPQHF
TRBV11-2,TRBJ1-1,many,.,TGTGCCAGCAGCTTAGCAGGGTACACTGAAGCTTTCTTT,CASSLAGYTEAFF
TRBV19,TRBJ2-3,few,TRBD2,TGTGCCAGCCGGGAGCTAGCGGGCCCGCCAGATACGCAGTATTTT,CASRELAGPPDTQYF
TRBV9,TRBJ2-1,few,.,TGTGCCAGCAGCGTAGGAGGACTGGGCAATGAGCAGTTCTTC,CASSVGGLGNEQFF
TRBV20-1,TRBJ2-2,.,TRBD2,TGCAGTGATAGACCCGGCGGACTAGCAGGCGGGGAGCTGTTTTTT,CSDRPGGLAGGELFF
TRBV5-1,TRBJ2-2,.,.,TGCGCCAGCTGCGTGTGGGGTCCGGACACCGGGGAGCTGTTTTTT,CASCVWGPDTGELFF
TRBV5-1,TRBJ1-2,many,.,TGCGCCAGCGGAACGGAGATGCAAAGTGGCTACACCTTC,CASGTEMQSGYTF
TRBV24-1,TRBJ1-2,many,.,TGTGCCACCAGTGATTGGGCCGGGTACGGCTACACCTTC,CATSDWAGYGYTF
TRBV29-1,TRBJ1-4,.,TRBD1,TGCAGCGTTCGATCGGACAGGCCTAATGAAAAACTGTTTTTT,CSVRSDRPNEKLFF
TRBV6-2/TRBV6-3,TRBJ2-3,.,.,TGTGCCAGCAGTTACGACCCGGGGGGCACAGATACGCAGTATTTT,CASSYDPGGTDTQYF
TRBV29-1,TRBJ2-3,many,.,TGCAGCGTTGAAGGTGTATCGGGGGCTAGAGATACGCAGTATTTT,CSVEGVSGARDTQYF
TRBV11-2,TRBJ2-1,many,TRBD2,TGTGCCAGCAGCCTAGGTCTAGCGGGAGGGTACTCCTACAATGAGCAGTTCTTC,CASSLGLAGGYSYNEQFF
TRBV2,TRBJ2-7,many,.,TGTGCCAGCAGTGAATCCGAGGGGGGCGCACACTACTTC,CASSESEGGAHYF
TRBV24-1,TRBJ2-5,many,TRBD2,TGTGCCACCAGTGATGGCGGACTAGCGGGACCGGAGACCCAGTACTTC,CATSDGGLAGPETQYF
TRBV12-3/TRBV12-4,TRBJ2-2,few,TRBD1,TGTGCCAGCCGAAGCCGACAGGGGGCGGACACCGGGGAGCTGTTTTTT,CASRSRQGADTGELFF
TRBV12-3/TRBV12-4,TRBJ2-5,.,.,TGTGCCAGCAGAGCATCGCGGGGGACCCAGTACTTC,CASRASRGTQYF
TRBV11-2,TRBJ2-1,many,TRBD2,TGTGCCAGCAGCTTGACGCCTAGCGGATACAATGAGCAGTTCTTC,CASSLTPSGYNEQFF
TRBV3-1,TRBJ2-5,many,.,TGTGCCAGCAGCCAAGCAGGACAAGAGACCCAGTACTTC,CASSQAGQETQYF
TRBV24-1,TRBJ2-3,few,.,TGTGCCACCAGTTCGGCCACAGATACGCAGTATTTT,CATSSATDTQYF
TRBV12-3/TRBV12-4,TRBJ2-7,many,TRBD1,TGTGCCAGCAGTTTAAGGATGAGGACAGGGAAGAACGAGCAGTACTTC,CASSLRMRTGKNEQYF
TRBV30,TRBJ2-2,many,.,TGTGCCTGGAGTCTGAAGGGAAACACCGGGGAGCTGTTTTTT,CAWSLKGNTGELFF
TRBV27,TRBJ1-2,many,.,TGTGCCAGCAGTTTTCGGCACCAAGGGTCTGGCTACACCTTC,CASSFRHQGSGYTF
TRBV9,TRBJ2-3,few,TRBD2,TGTGCCAGCAGCCCCATGACTAGCGGCGATACGCAGTATTTT,CASSPMTSGDTQYF
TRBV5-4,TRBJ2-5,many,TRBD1,TGTGCCAGCAGCTCCCGCATCGGGACAGGGGAAGAGACCCAGTACTTC,CASSSRIGTGEETQYF
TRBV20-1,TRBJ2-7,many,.,TGCAGTGCTGGTACAGAAACCTTCAGCTACGAGCAGTACTTC,CSAGTETFSYEQYF
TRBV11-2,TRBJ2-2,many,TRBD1,TGTGCCAGCAGCTTGACAGGGCCCGCCGGGGAGCTGTTTTTT,CASSLTGPAGELFF
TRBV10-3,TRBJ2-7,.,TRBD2,TGTGCCATCAGTGAGTCCGGGACTAGCGCCACCGAGCAGTACTTC,CAISESGTSATEQYF
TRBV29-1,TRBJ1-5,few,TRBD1,TGCAGCGTAGCTCAGGGGGCAAGCAATCAGCCCCAGCATTTT,CSVAQGASNQPQHF
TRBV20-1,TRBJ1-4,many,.,TGCAGTGCTAGTAAGGCGGAAAATAATGAAAAACTGTTTTTT,CSASKAENNEKLFF
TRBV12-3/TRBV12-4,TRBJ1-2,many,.,TGTGCCAGCAGTTTCGGACCTACCTATGGCTACACCTTC,CASSFGPTYGYTF
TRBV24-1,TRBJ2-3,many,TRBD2,TGTGCCACCAGTGATCCCGGACTAGCGGGAGGAGGTCCCCCAGATACGCAGTATTTT,CATSDPGLAGGGPPDTQYF
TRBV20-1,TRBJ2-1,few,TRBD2,TGCAGTGCTAGAGATCTGATGATAGCGGGAAGATACAATGAGCAGTTCTTC,CSARDLMIAGRYNEQFF
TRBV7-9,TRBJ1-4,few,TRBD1,TGTGCCAGCAGCTTTGGGGACAGGGGGCGCGGGTCTGAAAAACTGTTTTTT,CASSFGDRGRGSEKLFF
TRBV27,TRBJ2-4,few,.,TGTGCCAGCAGTTTCCCTACCTTAGCCAAAAACATTCAGTACTTC,CASSFPTLAKNIQYF
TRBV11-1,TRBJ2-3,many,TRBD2,TGTGCCAGCAGCTTATTTTCGGGAGGGACAGATACGCAGTATTTT,CASSLFSGGTDTQYF
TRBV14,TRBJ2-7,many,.,TGTGCCAGCAGCCAGCAGGGCTACGAGCAGTACTTC,CASSQQGYEQYF
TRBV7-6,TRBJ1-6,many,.,TGTGCCAGCAGCTTAAGTGGGCAGTATAATTCACCCCTCCACTTT,CASSLSGQYNSPLHF
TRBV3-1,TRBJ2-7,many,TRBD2,TGTGCCAGCACCCCAGCGGGAACCTACGAGCAGTACTTC,CASTPAGTYEQYF
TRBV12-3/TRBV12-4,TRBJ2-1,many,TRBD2,TGTGCCAGCAGTTTTCAACTAGCGGGCCCTGGGGATGAGCAGTTCTTC,CASSFQLAGPGDEQFF
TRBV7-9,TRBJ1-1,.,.,TGTGCCAGCACCCCTTGGCTTGTGGCCACGGACAGAAACACTGAAGCTTTCTTT,CASTPWLVATDRNTEAFF
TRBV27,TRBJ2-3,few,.,TGTGCCAGCAGACGGTGGGGGACTAGCACAGATACGCAGTATTTT,CASRRWGTSTDTQYF
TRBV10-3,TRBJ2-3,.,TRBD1,TGTGCCATCAGGTTGGGACAGGGATCAGATACGCAGTATTTT,CAIRLGQGSDTQYF
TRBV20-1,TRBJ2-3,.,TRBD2,TGCAGTGCTGACCGCCCTAGCGGACGCACAGATACGCAGTATTTT,CSADRPSGRTDTQYF
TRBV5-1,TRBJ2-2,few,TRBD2,TGCGCCAGCAGCTTGGCCGGAGCGGGAGGGAGTTCCGGGGAGCTGTTTTTT,CASSLAGAGGSSGELFF
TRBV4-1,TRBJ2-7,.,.,TGCGCCAGCAGCCAAGATTCGGCAGGAGACTACGAGCAGTACTTC,CASSQDSAGDYEQYF
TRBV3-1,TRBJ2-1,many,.,TGTGCCAGCAGGAATCAAGCAGGGGGGGGAAATGAGCAGTTCTTC,CASRNQAGGGNEQFF
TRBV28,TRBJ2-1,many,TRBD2,TGTGCCAGCAGTTCGAGCGGGAGTAGGAATGAGCAGTTCTTC,CASSSSGSRNEQFF
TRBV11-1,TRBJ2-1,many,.,TGTGCCAGCAGCACACTACAGGGACCGGGGTACAATGAGCAGTTCTTC,CASSTLQGPGYNEQFF
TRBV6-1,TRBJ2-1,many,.,TGTGCCAGCAGTCCCCAGGGACATGGCAATGAGCAGTTCTTC,CASSPQGHGNEQFF
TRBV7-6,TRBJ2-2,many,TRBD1,TGTGCCAGCAGCTTACCAAGGACAGGGAAGAACACCGGGGAGCTGTTTTTT,CASSLPRTGKNTGELFF
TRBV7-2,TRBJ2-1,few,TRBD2,TGTGCCAGCAGCGCTCATAGGACTAGCTTCTACAATGAGCAGTTCTTC,CASSAHRTSFYNEQFF
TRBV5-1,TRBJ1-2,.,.,TGCGCCAGCAAGGCGGAAAACTATGGCTACACCTTC,CASKAENYGYTF
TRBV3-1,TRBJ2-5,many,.,TGTGCCAGCAGCCAAGGAGGGGACGAGACCCAGTACTTC,CASSQGGDETQYF
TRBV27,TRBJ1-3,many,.,TGTGCCAGCAGTCCAGGGTTTGGTAGTGGAAACACCATATATTTT,CASSPGFGSGNTIYF
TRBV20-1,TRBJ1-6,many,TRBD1,TGCAGTGCTACCGGGACAGGGGGGAATAATTCACCCCTCCACTTT,CSATGTGGNNSPLHF
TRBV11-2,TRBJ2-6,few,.,TGTGCCAGCAGTCACATCGCCTTGACAATCAGCTACTCTGGGGCCAACGTCCTGACTTTC,CASSHIALTISYSGANVLTF